This entry features one T cell receptor (beta chain) sequence. Germline CDR1 reads SEHNR; CDR2 reads FQNEAQ (reference sequence). After removal of 5 bases from V and 5 bases from J, the junction contained 13 bases not matched to a gene. This CDR3 spans 17 amino acids. Authors' data handling: Estimation of nucleated cell counts relied on the amplification of reference gene primers. TCRdb's copy holds only in-frame clones and misses some; the assay was immunoSEQ multiplex PCR. V, J and clone size were drawn from that table, and D and trimming were deduced from the DNA. The sample consists of about 260,000 clones, approximately 84% of them appearing once. These data come from a study of blood T cell repertoires in COVID-19. At the level of the study: Collection of acute and convalescent COVID-19 samples took place in the United States, Italy and Spain. PBMCs, B-cell-depleted T cells, or T cells were the source of the cDNA or gDNA that made up the material.

The genes are TRBV7-9 and TRBJ2-2; TRBD2 agrees at 8 bases. The TCR was taken from a woman of 80 years or more with acute or convalescent COVID-19. The specimen sequenced was peripheral blood. This chain's CDR3 is CASSAKLLADLTGELFF. CDR3 coding DNA: TGTGCCAGCAGCGCAAAGCTACTAGCGGATTTAACCGGGGAGCTGTTTTTT.